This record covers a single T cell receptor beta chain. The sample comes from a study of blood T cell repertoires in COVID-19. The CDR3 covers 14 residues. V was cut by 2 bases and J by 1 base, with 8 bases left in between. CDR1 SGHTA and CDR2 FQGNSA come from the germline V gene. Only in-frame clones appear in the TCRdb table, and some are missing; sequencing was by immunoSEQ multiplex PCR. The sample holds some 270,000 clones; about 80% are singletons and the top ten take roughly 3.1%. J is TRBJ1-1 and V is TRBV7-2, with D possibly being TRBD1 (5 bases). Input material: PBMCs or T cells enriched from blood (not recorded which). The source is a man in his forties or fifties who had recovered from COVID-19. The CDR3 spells CASSLWGENTEAFF. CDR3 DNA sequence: TGTGCCAGCAGCTTATGGGGGGAGAACACTGAAGCTTTCTTT.